Detailed here is one T cell receptor beta chain. Its specificity is not known. The data were obtained in a study of T cells in Graves' hyperthyroidism and ophthalmopathy. The study, taken as a whole, reports: The model foresaw ophthalmopathy a median roughly 6.5 months prior to onset. Most thyroid clonotypes with frequency above 0.001 were detected in blood.

Each diagnosis was grounded in clinical symptoms, serum thyroxine and TRAb, thyroid ultrasound, and orbital computed tomography. Template material for amplifying TCR beta CDR3 regions consisted of RNA transcripts. Carried out on the TCR CDR3, a first-round RT-PCR used the HTBI primer set. Via MiXCR, TCRdb re-called the multiplex PCR reads, giving one row per CDR3 protein. Here the sample spans 270,000 or so distinct CDR3 sequences, 15% being singletons. CDR1 and CDR2 (germline): SNHLY, FYNNEI. V was clipped by 4 bases and J by 8 bases, with 6 bases between them. This CDR3 spans 11 amino acids. This chain joins TRBV2 and TRBJ2-1, with D hard to call. The material sequenced was blood. The receptor's source is a woman aged 50 to 60 with Graves' hyperthyroidism that later progressed to Graves' ophthalmopathy. CDR3 nucleotides: TGTGCCAGCAGTGCCCTATATGAGCAGTTCTTC. Its protein product is CASSALYEQFF.